The 20 T cell receptor beta chains below were found in one sample sequenced in a study of siplizumab effects on memory and regulatory T cells. Method: immunoSEQ multiplex PCR; TCRdb's copy keeps in-frame clones and lacks some. The sample shows some 100,000 clones, 91% of them seen only once. Sequenced material: CD4+ T cells sorted from blood. Source of these receptors: a human donor in good health. Some clones in this sample may be carry-over from other donors' samples.

The chain uses TRBV5-6 and TRBJ2-1; 8 bases line up with TRBD2. This CDR3 has 15 residues. Germline V gene sequence: CDR1 SGHDT, CDR2 YYEEEE. After removal of 2 bases from V and 9 bases from J, the junction contained 10 bases not matched to a gene. The chain's CDR3 is CASSFPGRAWGEQFF. The CDR3 nucleotides are TGTGCCAGCAGCTTCCCCGGGAGGGCCTGGGGTGAGCAGTTCTTC.

The V gene is TRBV5-1, the J gene TRBJ2-1; maybe TRBD2 (5 bases). The CDR3 sequence is 13 residues long. Germline CDR1 is SGHRS and CDR2 is YFSETQ. The V and J ends lost 1 base and 10 bases respectively, with 12 bases between them. CDR3 in DNA: TGCGCCAGCAGCTTGTTTGGCGGCGGGGAGCAGTTCTTC. Its protein is CASSLFGGGEQFF.

The V and J genes are TRBV7-3 and TRBJ2-2; D uncertain. The CDR3 sequence is 16 residues long. Deletions cut 5 bases from V and 0 bases from J, with 13 bases between. Germline CDR1 reads SGHTA; CDR2 reads FQGTGA. In DNA, the CDR3 is TGTGCCAGCAGCCCCCCGACACCCGCGAACACCGGGGAGCTGTTTTTT. It yields the protein CASSPPTPANTGELFF.

In DNA, the CDR3 is TGCGCCAGCAGCCAAGTAGGATACACCATATATTTT. It codes for CASSQVGYTIYF. J is TRBJ1-3 and V is TRBV4-1; unclear D gene. Germline CDR1 is MGHRA and CDR2 is YSYEKL. Trimming stripped 1 base from V and 8 bases from J, with 6 bases between. The length of the CDR3 is 12 residues.

The chain couples TRBV27 to TRBJ1-4; no definite D call. The V end was cut by 6 bases, the J end by 0 bases, with 26 bases between. Germline values: CDR1 MNHEY, CDR2 SMNVEV (reference sequence). The CDR3 runs to 20 residues. The CDR3 DNA follows: TGTGCCAGCAGCTCCGCCTTCGGGCGACGGGAAAGAACAACTAATGAAAAACTGTTTTTT. It translates to CASSSAFGRRERTTNEKLFF. Full variable domain (remainder filled in from reference TRBV27 and TRBJ1-4): EAQVTQNPRYLITVTGKKLTVTCSQNMNHEYMSWYRQDPGLGLRQIYYSMNVEVTDKGDVPEGYKVSRKEKRNFPLILESPSPNQTSLYFCASSSAFGRRERTTNEKLFFGSGTQLSVL.

The rearrangement links TRBV14 to TRBJ2-5, with D possibly being TRBD1 or TRBD2 (5 bases each). The ends were cut back, 4 bases at V and 6 bases at J, with 12 bases in the middle. The CDR3 extends over 13 amino acids. Germline V CDR1 and CDR2: SGHDN, FVKESK. CDR3 protein: CASSLLGRKTQYF. The CDR3 nucleotides are TGTGCCAGCAGCCTGCTGGGACGGAAGACCCAGTACTTC.

This chain joins TRBV28 and TRBJ2-7, with D perhaps TRBD2 (5 bases). Germline assignment: CDR1 MDHEN and CDR2 SYDVKM. The length of the CDR3 is 14 residues. Trimming took off 9 bases at V and 1 base at J, with 16 bases between the two ends. The CDR3 bases are TGTGCCAGTTACGGACTTCCTTCATCCTACGAGCAGTACTTC. It specifies CASYGLPSSYEQYF. Full variable domain (remainder filled in from reference TRBV28 and TRBJ2-7): DVKVTQSSRYLVKRTGEKVFLECVQDMDHENMFWYRQDPGLGLRLIYFSYDVKMKEKGDIPEGYSVSREKKERFSLILESASTNQTSMYLCASYGLPSSYEQYFGPGTRLTVT.

The genes are TRBV7-3 and TRBJ2-1; D unresolved. The CDR3 covers 13 residues. V was cut by 3 bases and J by 7 bases, with 10 bases left in between. In germline, CDR1 is SGHTA, CDR2 FQGTGA. The CDR3 coding sequence is TGTGCCAGCAGCTTGGGCAGCAGGAATGAGCAGTTCTTC. This gives the protein CASSLGSRNEQFF. The variable domain in full, with the rest retrieved from reference TRBV7-3 and TRBJ2-1, is GAGVSQTPSNKVTEKGKYVELRCDPISGHTALYWYRQSLGQGPEFLIYFQGTGAADDSGLPNDRFFAVRPEGSVSTLKIQRTERGDSAVYLCASSLGSRNEQFFGPGTRLTVL.

The CDR3 spells CASSLRDKGPQHF. CDR3 in DNA: TGTGCCAGCAGCCTCCGAGATAAGGGGCCCCAGCATTTT. V is TRBV7-8 and J is TRBJ1-5; D is uncertain. V lost 5 bases and J lost 9, with 14 bases in between. The CDR3 is 13 amino acids. The germline CDR1 and CDR2 sequences are SGHVS and FQNEAQ.

The chain joins TRBV19 to TRBJ2-7; D may be TRBD1 or TRBD2 (5 bases each). This CDR3 region has 14 residues. CDR1 LNHDA and CDR2 SQIVND come from the germline V gene (reference sequence). The germline V and J ends were trimmed by 5 bases and 1 base, with 12 bases remaining between them. The CDR3 is CASSWGIGSYEQYF. DNA for the CDR3: TGTGCCAGTAGTTGGGGGATAGGGTCCTACGAGCAGTACTTC.

The chain couples TRBV5-1 to TRBJ2-1; TRBD2 agrees at 12 bases. V lost 4 bases to trimming and J lost 4 bases; unmatched junction nucleotides: 6. The germline V gene has CDR1 SGHRS and CDR2 YFSETQ. CDR3 length: 16 amino acids. CDR3 loop: CASSITLAGGYNEQFF. CDR3 DNA: TGCGCCAGCAGCATAACACTAGCGGGAGGATACAATGAGCAGTTCTTC.

The genes are TRBV6-5 and TRBJ1-2, with 8 bases aligning to TRBD1. Unmatched junction bases numbered 3, after V lost 5 bases and J lost 4 bases. The CDR3 runs to 13 residues. CDR1 and CDR2 (germline): MNHEY, SVGAGI. CDR3 in DNA: TGTGCCAGCAGTGACAGGGGAGGCTATGGCTACACCTTC. Translating gives CASSDRGGYGYTF.

The genes are TRBV19 and TRBJ1-5; possibly TRBD1 for D (6 bases). V was trimmed by 5 bases and J by 6 bases, leaving 17 bases between them. The length of the CDR3 is 15 residues. Germline CDR1 reads LNHDA; CDR2 reads SQIVND (reference sequence). The CDR3 is CASSLPGGDGQPQHF. In nucleotides, the CDR3 is TGTGCCAGTAGTTTGCCCGGGGGCGATGGTCAGCCCCAGCATTTT.

CDR3 in amino acids: CASSYLTRGGDTQYF. As DNA, the CDR3 is TGTGCCAGCAGTTACCTTACGCGGGGAGGTGATACGCAGTATTTT. The chain joins TRBV6-6 to TRBJ2-3; a weak D match, TRBD2 (6 bases). Germline V gives CDR1 MNHNY, CDR2 SVGAGI (reference sequence). Between the trimmed V and J ends, which lost 2 bases and 6 bases, there was a span of 15 bases. The CDR3 length is 15 residues.

This rearrangement joins TRBV27 to TRBJ2-1; TRBD2 matches 15 bases. Trimming took 4 bases from V and 7 from J; bases not matched to a gene: 5. This CDR3 contains 16 residues. Per germline, CDR1 MNHEY and CDR2 SMNVEV (reference sequence). The CDR3 sequence: CASSSYGLAGGNEQFF. CDR3 nucleotide sequence: TGTGCCAGCAGTTCCTACGGACTAGCGGGAGGGAATGAGCAGTTCTTC.

This rearrangement joins TRBV6-6 to TRBJ2-7; TRBD1 might be the D (6 bases). Trimming left V 10 bases short and J 5 bases short, with 12 bases between. CDR3 size: 11 residues. Germline V gene sequence: CDR1 MNHNY, CDR2 SVGAGI (reference sequence). CDR3 nucleotides: TGTGCCACTACAGGGTCCCACGAGCAGTACTTC. It codes for CATTGSHEQYF.

The chain joins TRBV5-6 to TRBJ2-7, with 13 bases that match TRBD2. Germline trimming cut 4 bases from V and 7 bases from J; bases unmatched to any gene: 17. CDR3 length: 18 residues. Germline CDR1 is SGHDT and CDR2 is YYEEEE. Here the CDR3 reads CASSHERKRLAGGEEQYF. In DNA form, the CDR3 reads TGTGCCAGCAGCCACGAAAGAAAGAGACTAGCGGGAGGTGAAGAGCAGTACTTC. Together with reference TRBV5-6 and TRBJ2-7, the CDR3 gives the full variable domain: DAGVTQSPTHLIKTRGQQVTLRCSPKSGHDTVSWYQQALGQGPQFIFQYYEEEERQRGNFPDRFSGHQFPNYSSELNVNALLLGDSALYLCASSHERKRLAGGEEQYFGPGTRLTVT.

This rearrangement joins TRBV30 to TRBJ2-5; 8 positions match TRBD2. J gave up 4 bases and V 5 bases, and 9 bases lay outside the gene matches. CDR3 length equals 14 residues. The V gene's germline CDR1 is GTSNPN and CDR2 SVGIG (reference sequence). CDR3 in DNA: TGTGCCTGGGACTACGGACTAGCTGGAGAGACCCAGTACTTC. Residues: CAWDYGLAGETQYF.

The table lists this clone with a few counts. This chain joins TRBV6-1 and TRBJ2-1; 9 nucleotides align to TRBD2. The germline V gene encodes CDR1 MNHNS and CDR2 SASEGT. CDR3 length equals 13 residues. V trimming: 8 bases; J trimming: 5 bases; junction bases outside the gene matches: 4. CDR3 nucleotide sequence: TGTGCCAGCCTAGCGGGACCCCACAATGAGCAGTTCTTC. Translating gives CASLAGPHNEQFF.

This chain joins TRBV28 and TRBJ1-2; the D is unclear. Trimming cost V 8 bases and J 4 bases, with 8 bases left between them. Germline V gene data show CDR1 as MDHEN and CDR2 as SYDVKM. The CDR3 runs 11 residues. The CDR3 coding sequence is TGTGCCAGCTTCCGGGGCTATGGCTACACCTTC. It translates to CASFRGYGYTF.